This T cell receptor beta chain was identified in a study of shared clonotypes between healthy human individuals. Regarding the study as a whole: A handful of donors showed sharing of roughly 5% of naive CD4 clonotypes.

As regards this clone: Its antigen is unidentified.

The CDR3 length is 20 residues. Germline CDR1 reads SGHTA; CDR2 reads FQGNSA. Deletions cut 0 bases from V and 0 bases from J, with 18 bases between. The repertoire was sequenced with immunoSEQ multiplex PCR; TCRdb's copy has only in-frame clones and lacks some. The data show 2 million to 2.5 million clones, around 95% seen once. The TCR was taken from a man in his late teens or twenties in good health. The source material was naive CD4+ T cells sorted from blood. Sample subset: CD45RA+ positively selected. The rearrangement joins TRBV7-2 to TRBJ2-6; a possible D gene is TRBD2 (6 bases). As DNA, the CDR3 is TGTGCCAGCAGCTTAGCCCCCAGGGCGGGGATTAGCTCTGGGGCCAACGTCCTGACTTTC. Translating it yields CASSLAPRAGISSGANVLTF.